The clone carrying this T cell receptor beta chain was detected many times. Its antigen is as yet unknown. This entry is derived from a study of shared clonotypes between healthy human individuals. The method was immunoSEQ multiplex PCR; TCRdb's version includes in-frame clones alone and lacks a portion of them. The repertoire has 980,000 or so clones, over 75% of them found once; the top ten carry roughly 1.5%. The length of the CDR3 is 13 residues. The V gene lost 2 bases and the J gene lost 7 bases, with 15 bases spanning the gap. CDR1 is SQVTM and CDR2 is ANQGSEA in the germline V gene. General study points: In general, naive subsets displayed greater estimated richness than memory subsets did. For naive CD4 cells, 4% to 6% of clonotypes were shared across a handful of donors.

This receptor was taken from a young man in good health. Sequenced input: memory CD4+ T cells sorted from blood. This sample's subset: CD45RA-negative fraction. V is TRBV29-1 and J is TRBJ2-7; possibly TRBD1 for D (5 bases). The chain's CDR3 is CSVEFVGAYEQYF. Written as DNA, the CDR3 is TGCAGCGTTGAATTCGTAGGGGCTTATGAGCAGTACTTC.